Detailed here is one T cell receptor beta chain. The sample comes from a study of PD-L1 blockade in urothelial cancer. Study-wide context: Specimens of blood held a median count of about 150,000 T cells.

The time point denotes: peripheral blood 6 weeks after treatment start. The CDR3 has 14 residues. V trimming: 4 bases; J trimming: 2 bases; junction bases outside the gene matches: 5. Germline CDR1 is SGDLS and CDR2 is YYNGEE. Produced via immunoSEQ multiplex PCR; TCRdb's table is partial and in-frame only. Found here are 53,000 or so clones, around 90% of them singletons; the top ten hold about 2.6%. The clonotype originates from a man in his fifties or sixties with urothelial cancer. This specimen was PBMCs, taken around atezolizumab (anti-PD-L1) treatment. This chain joins TRBV9 and TRBJ2-5; 7 bases match TRBD1. The DNA of the CDR3 is TGTGCCAGCAGCCAAGAGACAGGGCAAGAGACCCAGTACTTC. It specifies CASSQETGQETQYF.